This T cell receptor (beta chain) was found in a study of shared clonotypes between healthy human individuals. Libraries were prepared by immunoSEQ multiplex PCR; TCRdb keeps only in-frame clonotypes and omits some of them. The sample includes some 2 million clones, about 95% of them seen just once. This clone was seen a single time. Its target is unknown. The naive CD8 population came from CD45RO-negative cells selected for CCR7, without terminally differentiated effector memory CD45RA+ cells. Study results and caveats: Sorted-subset samples were not fully sequenced, rarefaction indicated. Generation probability values for non-shared clonotypes were lower than those for clonotypes shared by all four donors.

Germline CDR1 is PRHDT and CDR2 is FYEKMQ (reference sequence). Trimming at V came to 5 bases and at J to 6 bases, leaving 12 bases not matched to a gene. The CDR3 has 16 residues. This sequence originates from a man younger than 30 in good health. The chain couples TRBV13 to TRBJ2-7, with 11 bases matching TRBD2. Sequencing used naive CD8+ T cells sorted from blood. The CDR3 nucleotides read TGTGCCAGCAGCCTCACCCCGAGGACTAGCGGGCGCGAGCAGTACTTC. This sequence encodes CASSLTPRTSGREQYF.